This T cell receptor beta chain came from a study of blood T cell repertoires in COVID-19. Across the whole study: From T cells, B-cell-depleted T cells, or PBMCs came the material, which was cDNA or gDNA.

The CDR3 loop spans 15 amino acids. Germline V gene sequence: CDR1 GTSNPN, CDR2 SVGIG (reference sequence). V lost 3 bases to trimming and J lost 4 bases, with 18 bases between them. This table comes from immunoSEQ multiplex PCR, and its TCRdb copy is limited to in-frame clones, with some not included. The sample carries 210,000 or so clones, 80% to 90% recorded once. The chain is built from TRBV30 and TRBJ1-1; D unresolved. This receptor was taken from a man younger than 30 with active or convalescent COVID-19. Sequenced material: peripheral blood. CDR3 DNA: TGTGCCTGGAGCGGCGGGGTAGGGTGGGGCACTGAAGCTTTCTTT. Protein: CAWSGGVGWGTEAFF.